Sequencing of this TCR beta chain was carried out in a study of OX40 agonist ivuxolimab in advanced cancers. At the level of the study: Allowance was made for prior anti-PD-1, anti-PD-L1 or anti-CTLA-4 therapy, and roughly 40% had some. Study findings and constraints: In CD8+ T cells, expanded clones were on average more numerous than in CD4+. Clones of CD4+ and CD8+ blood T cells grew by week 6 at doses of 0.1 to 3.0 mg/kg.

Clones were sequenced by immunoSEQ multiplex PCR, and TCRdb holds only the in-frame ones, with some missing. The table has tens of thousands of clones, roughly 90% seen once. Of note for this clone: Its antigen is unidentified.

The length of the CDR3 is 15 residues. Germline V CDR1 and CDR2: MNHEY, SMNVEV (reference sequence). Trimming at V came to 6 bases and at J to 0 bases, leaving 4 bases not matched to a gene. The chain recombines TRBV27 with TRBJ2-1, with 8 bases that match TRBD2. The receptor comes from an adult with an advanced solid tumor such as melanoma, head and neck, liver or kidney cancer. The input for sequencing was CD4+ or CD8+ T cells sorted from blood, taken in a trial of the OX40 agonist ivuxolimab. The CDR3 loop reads CASRPSGSSYNEQFF. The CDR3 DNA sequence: TGTGCCAGCAGACCAAGCGGGAGCTCCTACAATGAGCAGTTCTTC.